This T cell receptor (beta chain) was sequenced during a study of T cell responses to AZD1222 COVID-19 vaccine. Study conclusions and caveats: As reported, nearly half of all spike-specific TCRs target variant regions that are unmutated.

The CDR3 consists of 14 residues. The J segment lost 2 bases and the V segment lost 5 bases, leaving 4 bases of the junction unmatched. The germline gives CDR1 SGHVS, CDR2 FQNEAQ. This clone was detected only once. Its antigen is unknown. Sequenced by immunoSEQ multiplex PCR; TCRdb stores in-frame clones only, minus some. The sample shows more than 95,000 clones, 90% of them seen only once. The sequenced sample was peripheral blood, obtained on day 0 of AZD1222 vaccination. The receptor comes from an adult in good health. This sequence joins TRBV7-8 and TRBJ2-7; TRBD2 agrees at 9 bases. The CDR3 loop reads CASSPGLAAYEQYF. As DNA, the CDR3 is TGTGCCAGCAGCCCGGGACTAGCCGCCTACGAGCAGTACTTC.